These 21 T cell receptor beta chains were all obtained from the same sample, sequenced in a study of cytomegalovirus exposure and HLA in healthy donors (dated by TCRdb to 2017 to 2019). Libraries were built with the immunoSEQ multiplex PCR assay. The multiplex PCR relied on a mix of 60 forward primers for TCR Vbeta segments and 13 reverse primers for TCR Jbeta segments. TCRdb took over this immuneACCESS table, retaining in-frame rearrangements with V and J assigned. Such tables are incomplete; in checked studies, under half of the missing clones stem from an unresolved V gene, and the remainder is unexplained. The sample table contains around 62,000 clones; only one count was recorded for about three quarters of them. Of the sample, approximately 9.7% is held by the ten largest clones. The sequencing input was PBMCs. The receptors were sampled from a man aged 35-49 years in good health and CMV-seronegative.

This clone turned up a few times. V is TRBV19 and J is TRBJ1-5; no clear D. Per germline, CDR1 LNHDA and CDR2 SQIVND (reference sequence). With 10 bases removed from V and 6 bases from J, the gap between germline ends came to 19 bases. The CDR3 extends over 14 amino acids. This chain's CDR3 is CATNSDSYGQPQHF. The CDR3 DNA reads TGTGCCACCAACTCGGACTCGTACGGTCAGCCCCAGCATTTT.

Only one count was recorded for this clone. The gene calls are TRBV9 and TRBJ1-3, with D perhaps TRBD1 (6 bases). The CDR3 contains 17 residues. Germline V gene lookup returns CDR1 SGDLS and CDR2 YYNGEE. With 0 bases removed from V and 0 bases from J, the gap between germline ends came to 13 bases. The CDR3 nucleotides are TGTGCCAGCAGCGTAGAGGGGCAGGGGAGCTCTGGAAACACCATATATTTT. Its protein product is CASSVEGQGSSGNTIYF.

The V call is TRBV9, the J call TRBJ1-1; perhaps TRBD1 as D (6 bases). Germline assignment: CDR1 SGDLS and CDR2 YYNGEE. CDR3 length: 16 amino acids. V was shortened by 4 bases and J by 7 bases, with 23 bases between the two germline ends. The CDR3 region has the DNA TGTGCCAGCAGCCCACCCACAGGGCGAAACTTTGGTGAAGCTTTCTTT. Encoded protein: CASSPPTGRNFGEAFF.

The rearrangement uses TRBV5-6 and TRBJ1-6; 7 bases match TRBD1. Germline V gene lookup returns CDR1 SGHDT and CDR2 YYEEEE. V lost 3 bases to trimming and J lost 9 bases; unmatched junction nucleotides: 9. CDR3 length equals 15 residues. The chain's CDR3 is CASSSVTGRASPLHF. The CDR3 DNA reads as TGTGCCAGCAGCTCCGTGACAGGGAGAGCTTCACCCCTCCACTTT.

The chain couples TRBV2 to TRBJ2-2; D perhaps matches TRBD2 (6 bases). Germline CDR1 reads SNHLY; CDR2 reads FYNNEI. Deletions cut 6 bases from V and 9 bases from J, with 17 bases between. CDR3 size: 14 residues. In nucleotides, the CDR3 is TGTGCCAGCAGGACCGGGACTCAAGGATGGGAGCTGTTTTTT. Amino acid sequence: CASRTGTQGWELFF.

This clone is medium-sized (0.01 to 0.1%) by share. The gene calls are TRBV29-1 and TRBJ2-5, with a tentative D call TRBD1 (6 bases). The germline CDR1 and CDR2 sequences are SQVTM and ANQGSEA. Trimming removed 8 bases from V and 4 bases from J, with 20 bases in between. The CDR3 runs to 14 residues. The CDR3 sequence: CSMTPGHILETQYF. Here the CDR3 DNA reads TGCAGCATGACCCCGGGACATATACTAGAGACCCAGTACTTC.

There are a few counts of this clone. V and J are TRBV5-1 and TRBJ2-7; TRBD1 might be the D (6 bases). V lost 4 bases, J lost 3 bases, and 14 bases lay in between. Per the germline V gene, CDR1 is SGHRS and CDR2 is YFSETQ. The CDR3 is 14 residues long. CDR3 sequence: CASSPRTANYEQYF. The CDR3, as DNA: TGCGCCAGCAGCCCCCGGACAGCCAACTACGAGCAGTACTTC.

CDR3 protein: CASSLRGGDTQYF. CDR3 nucleotide sequence: TGTGCCAGCAGCCTACGGGGGGGAGATACGCAGTATTTT. The chain joins TRBV6-5 to TRBJ2-3, with 8 bases matching TRBD2. Germline V gives CDR1 MNHEY, CDR2 SVGAGI. This CDR3 has 13 residues. V trimming: 6 bases; J trimming: 5 bases; junction bases outside the gene matches: 4.

This clone appeared a few times. This rearrangement joins TRBV7-9 to TRBJ1-1, with D unclear. Germline assignment: CDR1 SEHNR and CDR2 FQNEAQ (reference sequence). The CDR3 consists of 13 residues. The V and J ends lost 1 base and 0 bases respectively, with 3 bases between them. This CDR3 reads CASSLDMNTEAFF. The CDR3 bases are TGTGCCAGCAGCTTAGACATGAACACTGAAGCTTTCTTT.

This clone was seen a single time. A junction end diverges from the germline sequence, so it may reflect a read error. V gene TRBV29-1 combines with J gene TRBJ2-1; no definite D call. The germline V gene has CDR1 SQVTM and CDR2 ANQGSEA. The CDR3 extends over 15 amino acids. DNA of the CDR3: TGCAGCGCTGAACGGGTTCCGAGCTCCTACAATGAGCAGTTCTTC. This sequence encodes CSAERVPSSYNEQFF.

The chain combines TRBV7-9 with TRBJ2-7, with 9 positions matching TRBD1. The V and J ends lost 5 bases and 6 bases, in that order; junction bases with no gene match: 11. Germline loops: CDR1 SEHNR, CDR2 FQNEAQ (reference sequence). CDR3 length: 15 amino acids. In nucleotides, the CDR3 is TGTGCCAGCAGCCGAAGCTCCGGGACAGGGACCGAGCAGTACTTC. As protein: CASSRSSGTGTEQYF.

This chain's CDR3 is CASSTRPSSYEQYF. The CDR3 DNA reads TGCGCCAGCAGCACCCGCCCGAGCTCCTACGAGCAGTACTTC. The genes are TRBV5-1 and TRBJ2-7, with D unresolved. The CDR3 length is 14 residues. Trimming left V 4 bases short and J 0 bases short, with 11 bases between. Germline values: CDR1 SGHRS, CDR2 YFSETQ. Based on the CDR3 plus reference TRBV5-1 and TRBJ2-7, the full variable domain is KAGVTQTPRYLIKTRGQQVTLSCSPISGHRSVSWYQQTPGQGLQFLFEYFSETQRNKGNFPGRFSGRQFSNSRSEMNVSTLELGDSALYLCASSTRPSSYEQYFGPGTRLTVT.

The chain uses TRBV28 and TRBJ2-7, with 11 bases that match TRBD2. Per germline, CDR1 MDHEN and CDR2 SYDVKM. Trimming removed 5 bases from V and 4 bases from J; junction bases left unmatched: 7. This CDR3 is 15 amino acids long. The CDR3 coding sequence is TGTGCCAGCAGTCAGGCGGCTAGCGGGAGGTACGAGCAGTACTTC. It encodes CASSQAASGRYEQYF.

The chain employs TRBV7-2 and TRBJ2-7; 9 bases are shared with TRBD2. V lost 5 bases, J lost 9 bases, and 14 bases stayed unmatched. Germline loops: CDR1 SGHTA, CDR2 FQGNSA. The CDR3 length is 15 residues. CDR3: CASSPMLAGGPGQYF. CDR3 nucleotide sequence: TGTGCCAGCAGCCCGATGCTGGCGGGGGGGCCGGGGCAGTACTTC.

V and J are TRBV2 and TRBJ1-5; no reliable D call. CDR1 and CDR2 from the germline V gene are SNHLY and FYNNEI. The CDR3 runs to 15 residues. V was clipped by 0 bases and J by 2 bases, with 8 bases between them. For the CDR3, the DNA is TGTGCCAGCAGTGAAGCATCTGCGGGCAATCAGCCCCAGCATTTT. It specifies CASSEASAGNQPQHF.

This chain uses TRBV10-1 with TRBJ2-7; 7 bases align to TRBD1. The V segment lost 4 bases and the J segment 4 bases; nucleotides outside the gene matches: 7. Germline V CDR1 and CDR2: WNHNN, SYGVQD (reference sequence). This CDR3 is built from 14 residues. The CDR3 protein is CASSADRARYEQYF. The CDR3 nucleotides read TGCGCCAGCAGTGCTGACAGGGCTCGGTACGAGCAGTACTTC.

In nucleotides, the CDR3 is TGTGCCAGCAGTGACCAGTACACTGAAGCTTTCTTT. Translated: CASSDQYTEAFF. V usage is TRBV25-1 and J usage is TRBJ1-1; D ambiguous. The CDR3 covers 12 residues. With 3 bases removed from V and 3 bases from J, the gap between germline ends came to 5 bases. Germline V gene sequence: CDR1 MGHDK, CDR2 SYGVNS.

This chain uses TRBV5-1 with TRBJ1-1, with D maybe TRBD1 (6 bases). V lost 4 bases and J lost 4, with 14 bases in between. The CDR3 is 14 residues long. Germline CDR1 and CDR2: SGHRS and YFSETQ. The CDR3 coding sequence is TGCGCCAGCAGCGGAGAACAGGGACGCACTGAAGCTTTCTTT. This encodes CASSGEQGRTEAFF. The full variable domain, in which reference TRBV5-1 and TRBJ1-1 provide the parts outside the CDR3, is KAGVTQTPRYLIKTRGQQVTLSCSPISGHRSVSWYQQTPGQGLQFLFEYFSETQRNKGNFPGRFSGRQFSNSRSEMNVSTLELGDSALYLCASSGEQGRTEAFFGQGTRLTVV.

The chain uses TRBV11-1 and TRBJ2-1, with 8 bases matching TRBD2. J lost 1 base, V lost 2 bases, and 7 bases had no gene match. The V gene's germline CDR1 is SGHAT and CDR2 FQDESV (reference sequence). There are 17 residues in the CDR3. The DNA for the CDR3 is TGTGCCAGCAGCTTAATGGGTAGCGGGACGTCCTACAATGAGCAGTTCTTC. It translates to CASSLMGSGTSYNEQFF.

The sample holds a few counts of this clone. The chain has TRBV7-9 and TRBJ1-3; D perhaps matches TRBD1 (5 bases). V was cut by 2 bases and J by 0 bases, with 11 bases left in between. The CDR3 length is 16 residues. Germline V lookup: CDR1 SEHNR, CDR2 FQNEAQ (reference sequence). The CDR3 DNA is TGTGCCAGCAGCTTAAGCAGGGTCAGCTCTGGAAACACCATATATTTT. As protein: CASSLSRVSSGNTIYF.

This chain joins TRBV7-9 and TRBJ2-5; D unclear. The V gene lost 5 bases and the J gene lost 3 bases, with 13 bases spanning the gap. The CDR3 extends over 14 amino acids. Per germline, CDR1 SEHNR and CDR2 FQNEAQ (reference sequence). Here the CDR3 reads CASSPGWQKETQYF. The CDR3 DNA sequence: TGTGCCAGCAGCCCCGGGTGGCAGAAAGAGACCCAGTACTTC.